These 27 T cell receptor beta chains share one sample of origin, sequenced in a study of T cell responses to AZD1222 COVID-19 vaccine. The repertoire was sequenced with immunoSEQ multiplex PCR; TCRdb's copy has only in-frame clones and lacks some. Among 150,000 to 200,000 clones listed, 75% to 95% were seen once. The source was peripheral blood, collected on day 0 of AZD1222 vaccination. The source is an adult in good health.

This CDR3 reads CASSRWLAAYQETQYF. The CDR3, as DNA: TGTGCCAGTAGTAGGTGGCTAGCGGCTTACCAAGAGACCCAGTACTTC. The rearrangement joins TRBV19 to TRBJ2-5; 7 bases agree with TRBD2. The germline gives CDR1 LNHDA, CDR2 SQIVND (reference sequence). This CDR3 region has 16 residues. V shed 4 bases and J 0 bases; nucleotides not matched to a gene: 8. Filled out from reference TRBV19 and TRBJ2-5, the complete variable domain reads DGGITQSPKYLFRKEGQNVTLSCEQNLNHDAMYWYRQDPGQGLRLIYYSQIVNDFQKGDIAEGYSVSREKKESFPLTVTSAQKNPTAFYLCASSRWLAAYQETQYFGPGTRLLVL.

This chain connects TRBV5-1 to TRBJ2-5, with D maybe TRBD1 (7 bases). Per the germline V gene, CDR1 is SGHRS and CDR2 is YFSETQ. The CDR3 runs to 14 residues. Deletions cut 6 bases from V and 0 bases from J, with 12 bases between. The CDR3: CASTPRGDQETQYF. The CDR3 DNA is TGCGCCAGCACCCCCAGGGGGGACCAAGAGACCCAGTACTTC.

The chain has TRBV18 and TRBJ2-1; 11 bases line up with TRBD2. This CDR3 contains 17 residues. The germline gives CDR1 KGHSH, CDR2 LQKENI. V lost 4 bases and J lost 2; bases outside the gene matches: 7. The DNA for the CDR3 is TGTGCCAGCTCACGACTTAGCGGGGGGGCCACCTACAATGAGCAGTTCTTC. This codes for CASSRLSGGATYNEQFF.

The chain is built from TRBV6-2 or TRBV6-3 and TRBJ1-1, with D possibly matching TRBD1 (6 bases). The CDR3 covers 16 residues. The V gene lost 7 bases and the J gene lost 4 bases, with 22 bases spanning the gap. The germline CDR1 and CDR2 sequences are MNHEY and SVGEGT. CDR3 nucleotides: TGTGCCAGCACCCCCTCTAAAAACAGGGTCGGCACTGAAGCTTTCTTT. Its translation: CASTPSKNRVGTEAFF.

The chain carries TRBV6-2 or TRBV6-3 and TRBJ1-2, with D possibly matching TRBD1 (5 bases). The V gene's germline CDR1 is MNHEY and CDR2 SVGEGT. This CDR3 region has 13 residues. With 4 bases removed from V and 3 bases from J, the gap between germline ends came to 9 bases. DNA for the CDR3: TGTGCCAGCAGTTCCACAGGTTACTATGGCTACACCTTC. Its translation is CASSSTGYYGYTF.

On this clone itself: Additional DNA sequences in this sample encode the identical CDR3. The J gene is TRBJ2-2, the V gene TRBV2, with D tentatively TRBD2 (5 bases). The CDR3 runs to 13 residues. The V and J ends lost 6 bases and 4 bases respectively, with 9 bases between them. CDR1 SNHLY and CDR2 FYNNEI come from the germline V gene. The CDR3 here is CASSPRGTGELFF. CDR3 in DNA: TGTGCCAGCAGCCCCCGGGGCACCGGGGAGCTGTTTTTT.

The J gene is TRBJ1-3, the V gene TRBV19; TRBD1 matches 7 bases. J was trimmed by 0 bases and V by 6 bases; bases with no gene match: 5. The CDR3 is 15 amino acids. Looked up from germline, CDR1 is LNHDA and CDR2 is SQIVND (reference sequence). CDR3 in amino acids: CASSRTGGSGNTIYF. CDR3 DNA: TGTGCCAGTAGCAGGACAGGCGGCTCTGGAAACACCATATATTTT.

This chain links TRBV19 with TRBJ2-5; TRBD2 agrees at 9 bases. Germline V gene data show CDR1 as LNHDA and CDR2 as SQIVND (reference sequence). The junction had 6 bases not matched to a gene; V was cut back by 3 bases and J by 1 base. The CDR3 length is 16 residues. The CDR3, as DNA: TGTGCCAGTAGTATCATCAGCGGGGGGCCCCAAGAGACCCAGTACTTC. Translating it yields CASSIISGGPQETQYF. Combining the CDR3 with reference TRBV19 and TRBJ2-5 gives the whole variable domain DGGITQSPKYLFRKEGQNVTLSCEQNLNHDAMYWYRQDPGQGLRLIYYSQIVNDFQKGDIAEGYSVSREKKESFPLTVTSAQKNPTAFYLCASSIISGGPQETQYFGPGTRLLVL.

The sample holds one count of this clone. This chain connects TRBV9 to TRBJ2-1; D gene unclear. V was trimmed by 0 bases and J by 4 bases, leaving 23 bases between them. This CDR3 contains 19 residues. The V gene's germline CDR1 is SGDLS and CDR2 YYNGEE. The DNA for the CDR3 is TGTGCCAGCAGCGTAGTTCCCTCCTTTGGACCAAGAGCGTACAATGAGCAGTTCTTC. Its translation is CASSVVPSFGPRAYNEQFF.

CDR3 sequence reads: CASRDPSANYGYTF. DNA of the CDR3: TGTGCCTCCCGGGACCCCTCAGCTAACTATGGCTACACCTTC. This chain uses TRBV30 with TRBJ1-2; tentatively, D is TRBD1 (5 bases). Germline lookup yields CDR1 GTSNPN and CDR2 SVGIG (reference sequence). The CDR3 loop spans 14 amino acids. Trimming stripped 7 bases from V and 0 bases from J, with 15 bases between.

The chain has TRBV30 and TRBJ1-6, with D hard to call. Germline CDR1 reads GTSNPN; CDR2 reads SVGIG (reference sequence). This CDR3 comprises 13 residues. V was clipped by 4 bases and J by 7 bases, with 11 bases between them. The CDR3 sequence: CAWKNAGNSPLHF. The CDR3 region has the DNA TGTGCCTGGAAGAACGCTGGAAATTCACCCCTCCACTTT.

CDR3 bases: TGTGCCAGCAGCCCCGGACAGCGCGAGCAGTACTTC. Amino acids: CASSPGQREQYF. V is TRBV7-9 and J is TRBJ2-7; TRBD1 is a possible D gene (6 bases). The CDR3 length is 12 residues. Germline V gene sequence: CDR1 SEHNR, CDR2 FQNEAQ (reference sequence). V lost 5 bases and J lost 6, with 11 bases in between.

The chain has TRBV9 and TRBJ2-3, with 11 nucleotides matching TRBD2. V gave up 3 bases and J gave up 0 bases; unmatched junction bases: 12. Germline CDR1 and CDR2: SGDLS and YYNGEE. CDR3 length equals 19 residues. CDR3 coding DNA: TGTGCCAGCAGCGCCCCGATCAGAGCTAGCGGGGGGAGCACAGATACGCAGTATTTT. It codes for CASSAPIRASGGSTDTQYF.

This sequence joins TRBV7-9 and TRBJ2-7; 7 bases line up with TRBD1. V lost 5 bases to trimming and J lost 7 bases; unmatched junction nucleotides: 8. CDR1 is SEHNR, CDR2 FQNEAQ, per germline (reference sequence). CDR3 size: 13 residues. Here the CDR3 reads CASSPPTGKEQYF. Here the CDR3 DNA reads TGTGCCAGCAGCCCGCCGACAGGGAAGGAGCAGTACTTC.

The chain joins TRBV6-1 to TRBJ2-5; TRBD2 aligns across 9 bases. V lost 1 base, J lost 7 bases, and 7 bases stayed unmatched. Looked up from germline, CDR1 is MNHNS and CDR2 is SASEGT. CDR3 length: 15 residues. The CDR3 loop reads CASSEEASGAGTQYF. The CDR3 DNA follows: TGTGCCAGCAGTGAAGAAGCTAGCGGGGCGGGGACCCAGTACTTC.

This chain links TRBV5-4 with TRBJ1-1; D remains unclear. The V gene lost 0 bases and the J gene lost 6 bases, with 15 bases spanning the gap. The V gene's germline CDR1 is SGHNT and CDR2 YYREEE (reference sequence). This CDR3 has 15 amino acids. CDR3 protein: CASSLEHQSRAEAFF. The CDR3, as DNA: TGTGCCAGCAGCTTGGAACACCAGTCCCGGGCTGAAGCTTTCTTT. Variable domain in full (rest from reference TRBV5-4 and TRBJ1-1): ETGVTQSPTHLIKTRGQQVTLRCSSQSGHNTVSWYQQALGQGPQFIFQYYREEENGRGNFPPRFSGLQFPNYSSELNVNALELDDSALYLCASSLEHQSRAEAFFGQGTRLTVV.

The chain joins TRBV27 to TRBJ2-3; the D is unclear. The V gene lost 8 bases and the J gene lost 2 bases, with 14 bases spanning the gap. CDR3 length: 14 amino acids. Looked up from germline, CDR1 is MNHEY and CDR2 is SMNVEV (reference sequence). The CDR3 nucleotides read TGTGCCAGCTCCGCCGGCCGCTTCACAGATACGCAGTATTTT. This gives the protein CASSAGRFTDTQYF.

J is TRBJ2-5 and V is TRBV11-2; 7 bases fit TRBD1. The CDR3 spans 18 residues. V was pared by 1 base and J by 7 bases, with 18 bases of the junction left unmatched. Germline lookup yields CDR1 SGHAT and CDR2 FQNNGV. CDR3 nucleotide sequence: TGTGCCAGCAGCTTAGGGCTTGAACAGGGGCTGTTTCGAGGGACCCAGTACTTC. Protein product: CASSLGLEQGLFRGTQYF. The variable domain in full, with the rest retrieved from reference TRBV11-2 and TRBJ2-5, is EAGVAQSPRYKIIEKRQSVAFWCNPISGHATLYWYQQILGQGPKLLIQFQNNGVVDDSQLPKDRFSAERLKGVDSTLKIQPAKLEDSAVYLCASSLGLEQGLFRGTQYFGPGTRLLVL.

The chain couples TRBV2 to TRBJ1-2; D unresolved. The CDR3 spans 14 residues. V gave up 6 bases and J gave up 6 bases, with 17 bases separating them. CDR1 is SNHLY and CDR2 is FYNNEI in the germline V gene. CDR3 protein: CASSESGGENGYTF. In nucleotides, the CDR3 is TGTGCCAGCAGCGAATCCGGCGGGGAGAATGGCTACACCTTC.

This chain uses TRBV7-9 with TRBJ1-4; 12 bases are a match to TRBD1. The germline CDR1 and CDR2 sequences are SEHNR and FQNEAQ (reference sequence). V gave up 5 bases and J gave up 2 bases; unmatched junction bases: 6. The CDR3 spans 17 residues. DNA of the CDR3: TGTGCCAGCAGCCACCGGGACAGGGGGCCCACTAATGAAAAACTGTTTTTT. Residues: CASSHRDRGPTNEKLFF.

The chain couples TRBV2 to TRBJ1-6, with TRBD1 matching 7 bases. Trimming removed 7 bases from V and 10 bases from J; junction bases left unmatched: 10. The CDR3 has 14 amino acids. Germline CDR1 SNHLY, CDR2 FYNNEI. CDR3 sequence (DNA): TGTGCCAGCATCTGGGACAGCCGAGGGTCACCCCTCCACTTT. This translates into CASIWDSRGSPLHF.

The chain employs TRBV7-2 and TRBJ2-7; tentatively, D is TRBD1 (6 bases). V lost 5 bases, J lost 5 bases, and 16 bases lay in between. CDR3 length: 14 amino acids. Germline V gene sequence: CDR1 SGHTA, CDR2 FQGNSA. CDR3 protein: CASSPVTGTHEQYF. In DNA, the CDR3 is TGTGCCAGCAGCCCCGTGACAGGTACCCACGAGCAGTACTTC. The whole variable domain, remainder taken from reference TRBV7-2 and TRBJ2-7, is GAGVSQSPSNKVTEKGKDVELRCDPISGHTALYWYRQSLGQGLEFLIYFQGNSAPDKSGLPSDRFSAERTGGSVSTLTIQRTQQEDSAVYLCASSPVTGTHEQYFGPGTRLTVT.

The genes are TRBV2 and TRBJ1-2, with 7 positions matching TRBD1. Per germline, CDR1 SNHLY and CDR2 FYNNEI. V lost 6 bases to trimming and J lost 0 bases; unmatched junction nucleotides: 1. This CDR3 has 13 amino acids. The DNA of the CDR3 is TGTGCCAGCAGGGGACAGACTAACTATGGCTACACCTTC. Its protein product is CASRGQTNYGYTF.

As DNA, the CDR3 is TGCGCCAGCACCACCGGGACAGCGGATAATTCACCCCTCCACTTT. Protein sequence: CASTTGTADNSPLHF. V gene TRBV5-1 combines with J gene TRBJ1-6; 7 bases match TRBD1. Trimming removed 6 bases from V and 5 bases from J; junction bases left unmatched: 8. CDR1 SGHRS and CDR2 YFSETQ come from the germline V gene. The CDR3 totals 15 residues.

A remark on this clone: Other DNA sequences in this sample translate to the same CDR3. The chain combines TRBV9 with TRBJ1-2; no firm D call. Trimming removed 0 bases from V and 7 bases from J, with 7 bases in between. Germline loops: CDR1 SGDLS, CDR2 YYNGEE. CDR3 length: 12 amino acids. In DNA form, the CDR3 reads TGTGCCAGCAGCGTAGCCGGCGGTGGCTACACCTTC. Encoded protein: CASSVAGGGYTF.

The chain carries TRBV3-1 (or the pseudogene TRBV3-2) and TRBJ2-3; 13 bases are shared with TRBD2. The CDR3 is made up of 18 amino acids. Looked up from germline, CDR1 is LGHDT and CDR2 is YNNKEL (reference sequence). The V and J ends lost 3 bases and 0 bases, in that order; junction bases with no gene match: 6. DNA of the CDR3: TGTGCCAGCAGCCAGGGGACTAGCGGGGCCGGAAGCACAGATACGCAGTATTTT. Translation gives CASSQGTSGAGSTDTQYF.

CDR3 nucleotides: TGTGCCAGCAGCTTGCTCAATCAGCCCCAGCATTTT. Amino acid sequence: CASSLLNQPQHF. The chain carries TRBV5-8 and TRBJ1-5; D is unresolved. This CDR3 has 12 amino acids. V was trimmed by 1 base and J by 3 bases, leaving 2 bases between them. In germline, CDR1 is SGHTS, CDR2 YDEGEE.